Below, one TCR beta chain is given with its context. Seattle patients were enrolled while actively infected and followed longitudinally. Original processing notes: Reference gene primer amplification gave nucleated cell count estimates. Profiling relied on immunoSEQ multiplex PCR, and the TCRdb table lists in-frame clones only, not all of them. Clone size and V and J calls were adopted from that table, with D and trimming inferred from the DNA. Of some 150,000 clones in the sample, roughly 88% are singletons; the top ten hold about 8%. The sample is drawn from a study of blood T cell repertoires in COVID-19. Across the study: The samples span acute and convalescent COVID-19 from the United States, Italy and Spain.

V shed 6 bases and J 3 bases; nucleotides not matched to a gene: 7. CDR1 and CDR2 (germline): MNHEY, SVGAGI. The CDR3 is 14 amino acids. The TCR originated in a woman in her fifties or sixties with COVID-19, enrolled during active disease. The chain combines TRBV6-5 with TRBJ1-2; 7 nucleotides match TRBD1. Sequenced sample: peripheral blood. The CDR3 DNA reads TGTGCCAGCAGCATTCAACAGGGGTACTATGGCTACACCTTC. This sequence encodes CASSIQQGYYGYTF.